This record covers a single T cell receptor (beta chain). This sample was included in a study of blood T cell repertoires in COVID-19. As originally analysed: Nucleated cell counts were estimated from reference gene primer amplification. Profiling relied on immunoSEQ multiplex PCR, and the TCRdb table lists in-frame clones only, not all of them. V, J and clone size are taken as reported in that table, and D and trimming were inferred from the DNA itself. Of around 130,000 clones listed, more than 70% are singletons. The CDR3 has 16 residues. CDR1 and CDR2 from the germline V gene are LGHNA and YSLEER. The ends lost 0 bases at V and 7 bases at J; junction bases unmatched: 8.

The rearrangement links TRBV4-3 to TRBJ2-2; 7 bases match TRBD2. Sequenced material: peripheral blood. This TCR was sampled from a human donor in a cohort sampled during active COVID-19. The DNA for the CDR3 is TGCGCCAGCAGCCAAGAGCCAGCGGGAACCGTCGGGGAGCTGTTTTTT. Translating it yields CASSQEPAGTVGELFF.